This T cell receptor beta chain comes out of a study of cytomegalovirus exposure and HLA in healthy donors. This CDR3 has 12 amino acids. V was trimmed by 7 bases and J by 8 bases, leaving 15 bases between them. From germline, CDR1 is SGHDT and CDR2 YYEEEE. Researchers ran the PCR with 60 Vbeta and 13 Jbeta primers. TCRdb keeps only in-frame clones here, not all; method: immunoSEQ multiplex PCR. The data contain about 94,000 clones, roughly 80% of them singletons. This receptor was obtained from a man aged 35-49 years in good health and CMV-seropositive. Sequenced: PBMCs. The V and J genes are TRBV5-6 and TRBJ1-2, with D perhaps matching TRBD1 (6 bases). Here the CDR3 reads CASGRGTEGYTF. CDR3 nucleotides: TGTGCCAGCGGGAGGGGGACTGAAGGCTACACCTTC.